This is a list of T cell receptor beta chains from one sample in a study of T cells in Graves' hyperthyroidism and ophthalmopathy. TCRdb processed the multiplex PCR reads anew with MiXCR; each CDR3 protein has one entry. The sample carries roughly 510,000 distinct CDR3 sequences, approximately 49% recorded once. The sample taken for sequencing was peripheral blood or thyroid tissue (not recorded which). Receptors were obtained from an adult woman with Graves' disease, either hyperthyroidism or ophthalmopathy (not recorded which). CDR3s leave out the opening cysteine and the closing phenylalanine or tryptophan. Each record gives: V gene, J gene, CDR3 protein.

V: TRBV13; J: TRBJ1-1; CDR3: ASSLNSPGEAF
V: TRBV5-4; J: TRBJ2-7; CDR3: ASSLLAGDVHEQY
V: TRBV9; J: TRBJ2-5; CDR3: ASSPYRTGGETQY
V: TRBV6-5; J: TRBJ2-5; CDR3: ASSSLLAGRETQY
V: TRBV10-3; J: TRBJ1-2; CDR3: TISEPAYGYT
V: TRBV2; J: TRBJ2-2; CDR3: ASSGRVTASAGELF
V: TRBV5-1; J: TRBJ1-1; CDR3: ASHIGGNTEAF
V: TRBV2; J: TRBJ1-5; CDR3: ASRLAFGNQPQH
V: TRBV4-1; J: TRBJ1-5; CDR3: ASSQEHQPQH
V: TRBV7-2; J: TRBJ2-2; CDR3: ASSLEPSGVVTGELF
V: TRBV20-1; J: TRBJ1-5; CDR3: SARDRQGARPQH
V: TRBV6-5; J: TRBJ1-6; CDR3: ASRSGLNSPFH
V: TRBV29-1; J: TRBJ2-1; CDR3: SVVGSRYNEQF
V: TRBV10-3; J: TRBJ1-6; CDR3: ADWWDSPLH
V: TRBV6-2/TRBV6-3; J: TRBJ2-6; CDR3: ASAAVGGSSSGANVLT
V: TRBV19; J: TRBJ1-4; CDR3: ASSMTGNNEKLF
V: TRBV28; J: TRBJ2-5; CDR3: ASSSPQGFVETQY
V: TRBV20-1; J: TRBJ2-5; CDR3: SARLGTSDQETQY
V: TRBV12-3/TRBV12-4; J: TRBJ1-1; CDR3: ASSLQQGSTEAF
V: TRBV7-9; J: TRBJ2-5; CDR3: ASSFSGDSQETQY
V: TRBV6-2/TRBV6-3; J: TRBJ1-5; CDR3: ASSYLQGNQPQH
V: TRBV19; J: TRBJ1-2; CDR3: ASNSPPGLPYFYGYT
V: TRBV7-9; J: TRBJ2-7; CDR3: ASSRTGRNSYEQY
V: TRBV5-5; J: TRBJ2-5; CDR3: ASSLVPTGTQY
V: TRBV7-9; J: TRBJ2-6; CDR3: ASSLYSGANVLT
V: TRBV9; J: TRBJ2-5; CDR3: ASSVSGGRSETQY
V: TRBV11-2; J: TRBJ2-7; CDR3: ASSLDPQNYEQY
V: TRBV25-1; J: TRBJ1-2; CDR3: ASSRQGGNYGYT
V: TRBV2; J: TRBJ2-6; CDR3: ASSEGDRSSGANVLT
V: TRBV7-7; J: TRBJ2-5; CDR3: ASSQEAQTQY
V: TRBV10-3; J: TRBJ2-7; CDR3: AIKGPNQEQY
V: TRBV30; J: TRBJ1-5; CDR3: AWNQGVGNQPQH
V: TRBV6-5; J: TRBJ2-5; CDR3: ASSQTGTGGYQETQY
V: TRBV7-2; J: TRBJ1-2; CDR3: ASSLETGNHGYT
V: TRBV7-2; J: TRBJ2-2; CDR3: ASSSRVTHTGELF
V: TRBV28; J: TRBJ1-3; CDR3: ASSVDREAGNTIY
V: TRBV10-1; J: TRBJ2-5; CDR3: ASRLETQY
V: TRBV6-6; J: TRBJ2-2; CDR3: ASRGRNGELF
V: TRBV19; J: TRBJ1-4; CDR3: ASSTRDLTNEKLF
V: TRBV7-8; J: TRBJ2-7; CDR3: ASSFWGAAYEQY
V: TRBV20-1; J: TRBJ2-5; CDR3: SASGLAGGETQY
V: TRBV7-6; J: TRBJ1-1; CDR3: ASSQEMNTEAF
V: TRBV29-1; J: TRBJ1-1; CDR3: SVEDAFTEAF
V: TRBV29-1; J: TRBJ2-7; CDR3: STSGTDYEQY
V: TRBV9; J: TRBJ1-1; CDR3: ASSVVGESTEAF
V: TRBV7-9; J: TRBJ1-5; CDR3: ASSLMAGGDQPQH
V: TRBV9; J: TRBJ2-5; CDR3: ASSAPQGGAETQY
V: TRBV5-1; J: TRBJ2-5; CDR3: ASSLSAESETQY
V: TRBV4-2; J: TRBJ1-3; CDR3: ASSQDPKPDTVGNTIY